This is a list of T cell receptor beta chains from one sample in a study of T cells of healthy individuals. TCRdb reprocessed the 5' RACE reads via MiXCR and lists one record per CDR3 protein. The sample holds approximately 58,000 distinct CDR3 sequences; about 15% are singletons and the top ten take 16%. Receptors originate from a human donor in good health. Each CDR3 is given with its conserved first and last residue. D genes are given only for firm matches. For some rows the clone size is stated as once, few or many, or as a class when expanded; others skip it.

TRBV10-3	TRBJ1-6	TRBD1	few	TGTGCCATAAATAACAGGGGGACCAATTCACCCCTCCACTTT	CAINNRGTNSPLHF
TRBV6-1	TRBJ2-7	-	-	TGTGCCATAACTCGAAGGCGGCAGCTCTACGAGCAGTACTTC	CAITRRRQLYEQYF
TRBV30	TRBJ1-3	-	-	TGTGCCTGGAGCATCGAGGGTCAGGGCGGAAACACCATATATTTT	CAWSIEGQGGNTIYF
TRBV20-1	TRBJ2-5	-	medium-sized	TGCAGTGCTAGAGGGGGAGATCTATTGGAGACCCAGTACTTC	CSARGGDLLETQYF
TRBV29-1	TRBJ2-2	-	many	TGCAGCGTTGGTAGGAACACCGGGGAGCTGTTTTTT	CSVGRNTGELFF
TRBV10-3	TRBJ2-7	TRBD2	-	TGTGCCATCAGCCCGGGAGGGGCCGGCGAGCAGTACTTC	CAISPGGAGEQYF
TRBV20-1	TRBJ2-2	TRBD2	few	TGCAGTGCTAGAGAAGGGATTGATGGGCGGGAGGAGATCGGGGAGCTGTTTTTT	CSAREGIDGREEIGELFF
TRBV20-1	TRBJ2-3	TRBD2	many	TGCAGTGCTCCATGGACTAGCGGGTACACAGATACGCAGTATTTT	CSAPWTSGYTDTQYF
TRBV28	TRBJ1-5	-	many	TGTGCCAGCAGTTTGAGTGGCCAGCCCCAGCATTTT	CASSLSGQPQHF
TRBV6-6	TRBJ1-3	-	many	TGTGCCAGCAGTTACGTGGGGCGAGGAAACACCATATATTTT	CASSYVGRGNTIYF
TRBV4-3	TRBJ1-2	TRBD1	many	TGCGCCAGCAGCCAAGATTATTGGACAGGGCAGAGCTATGGCTACACCTTC	CASSQDYWTGQSYGYTF
TRBV7-2	TRBJ2-1	TRBD1	-	TGTGCCAGCAGCCGGGGACAGAGTCCGGGTGAGCAGTTCTTC	CASSRGQSPGEQFF
TRBV24-1	TRBJ1-1	-	-	TGTGCCACCAGTGATAACAGAATGAACACTGAAGCTTTCTTT	CATSDNRMNTEAFF
TRBV10-3	TRBJ2-5	-	many	TGTGCCATCCGGTTCGGGGCTAGCACCCAGACCCAGTACTTC	CAIRFGASTQTQYF
TRBV28	TRBJ2-3	TRBD2	few	TGTGCCAGCAGTTTAGTGGCTAGCGGGGCCCTCTCCGGAGATACGCAGTATTTT	CASSLVASGALSGDTQYF
TRBV6-5	TRBJ2-1	TRBD2	few	TGTGCCAGCAGTTACCTGCTAGCGGGGGGGAATGAGCAGTTCTTC	CASSYLLAGGNEQFF
TRBV20-1	TRBJ1-3	-	few	TGCAGTGCTAGCTTCGGGGGAGACTCTGGAAACACCATATATTTT	CSASFGGDSGNTIYF
TRBV20-1	TRBJ2-5	-	many	TGCAGTGCTAGAGGGTCGTTACAAGAGACCCAGTACTTC	CSARGSLQETQYF
TRBV29-1	TRBJ1-6	-	many	TGCAGCGTCGTACCGAGACGTGAGAATTCACCCCTCCACTTT	CSVVPRRENSPLHF
TRBV29-1	TRBJ2-5	TRBD2	many	TGCAGCGCGGCGGGAGGGCTCCAAGAGACCCAGTACTTC	CSAAGGLQETQYF
TRBV6-5	TRBJ2-7	-	once	TGTGCCAGCAGTCCCAGGGGAGGGAGTACCGAGCAGTACTTC	CASSPRGGSTEQYF
TRBV5-1	TRBJ2-1	TRBD1	many	TGCGCCAGCAGCCTCTCCGGGACAGGGGCTGAGCAGTTCTTC	CASSLSGTGAEQFF
TRBV30	TRBJ2-3	-	few	TGTGCCTGGAGTCCCTCTGCAGATACGCAGTATTTT	CAWSPSADTQYF
TRBV5-4	TRBJ2-1	TRBD1	many	TGTGCCAGCAGCCCAGACAGGGTTGACTACAATGAGCAGTTCTTC	CASSPDRVDYNEQFF
TRBV5-1	TRBJ2-7	TRBD2	many	TGCGCCAGCAGCGCTAGCGGGGGATCCTACGAGCAGTACTTC	CASSASGGSYEQYF
TRBV4-1	TRBJ2-7	TRBD1	many	TGCGCCAGCAGCCAGCCGACAGGGGGCCTGGTCGAGCAGTACTTC	CASSQPTGGLVEQYF
TRBV7-2	TRBJ2-1	TRBD1	-	TGTGCCAGCAGCTGGGACAGGAGCCTCTACAATGAGCAGTTCTTC	CASSWDRSLYNEQFF
TRBV4-1	TRBJ2-5	TRBD2	-	TGCGCCAGCAGCGCACTAGCGGGAGGTTCCCAAGAGACCCAGTACTTC	CASSALAGGSQETQYF
TRBV7-2	TRBJ2-7	-	-	TGTGCCAGCAGCCCCGACAGTGACAGCTTTATAACCTACGAGCAGTACTTC	CASSPDSDSFITYEQYF
TRBV5-6	TRBJ2-7	-	-	TGTGCCAGCAGCTTGATCTCAGGGCGGGTCTCCTACGAGCAGTACTTC	CASSLISGRVSYEQYF
TRBV9	TRBJ2-3	-	many	TGTGCCAGCAGCTTCCATCCGGGGACTAGCACAGATACGCAGTATTTT	CASSFHPGTSTDTQYF
TRBV7-8	TRBJ2-7	-	many	TGTGCCAGCAGTCAGGACCGTCTCCCCTACGAGCAGTACTTC	CASSQDRLPYEQYF
TRBV29-1	TRBJ2-1	TRBD1	few	TGCAGCGTTGAGAACAGGGGCACCTACAATGAGCAGTTCTTC	CSVENRGTYNEQFF
TRBV12-3/TRBV12-4	TRBJ2-3	-	many	TGTGCCAGCAGTTTAGCGGCAGGGGTCACAGATACGCAGTATTTT	CASSLAAGVTDTQYF